These 4 T cell receptor beta chains originate from one sample sequenced in a study of regulatory T cells in long-lasting Graves disease. Regarding time point: persistent/refractory GD, antithyroid drugs over 5 years with positive TRAb. TCR sequences were obtained from RNA taken from PBMCs. With iRepertoire HTBI primers and Arm-PCR of CDR3 regions, TCR beta libraries were built. TCRdb used MiXCR to reprocess the multiplex PCR reads, holding one entry per CDR3 protein. The sample consists of fewer than 550,000 distinct CDR3 sequences, 20% to 25% of them appearing once. Source: peripheral blood mononuclear cells (PBMCs), taken when the disease was refractory, from a patient treated with antithyroid drugs. All receptors derive from a female donor with Graves disease.

This clonotype was found a few times. Written as DNA, the CDR3 is TGTGCCAGCAGTGAAAACATCTTCGAGCAGTACTTC. Residues: CASSENIFEQYF. The chain joins TRBV6-1 to TRBJ2-7; D is unresolved. Germline values: CDR1 MNHNS, CDR2 SASEGT. CDR3 length equals 12 residues. V was clipped by 2 bases and J by 6 bases, with 8 bases between them.

This clonotype was seen more than once but under ten times. The chain joins TRBV6-5 to TRBJ1-3; perhaps TRBD1 as D (6 bases). The CDR3 sequence is 18 residues long. Germline assignment: CDR1 MNHEY and CDR2 SVGAGI. Trimming removed 0 bases from V and 0 bases from J, with 15 bases in between. The DNA of the CDR3 is TGTGCCAGCAGTTACTCGATTTACAGGGAAGACTCTGGAAACACCATATATTTT. Translating gives CASSYSIYREDSGNTIYF.

There are a few counts of this clonotype. The CDR3 loop is CASSLSWGKSYEQYF. CDR3 coding DNA: TGCGCCAGCAGCTTGTCCTGGGGAAAAAGCTACGAGCAGTACTTC. The chain recombines TRBV5-1 with TRBJ2-7, with D uncertain. V was trimmed by 1 base and J by 3 bases, leaving 14 bases between them. The CDR3 is 15 residues long. From germline, CDR1 is SGHRS and CDR2 YFSETQ.

This clonotype is categorized as medium-sized. This chain connects TRBV2 to TRBJ2-7; 9 bases line up with TRBD1. Germline values: CDR1 SNHLY, CDR2 FYNNEI. V lost 6 bases to trimming and J lost 0 bases; unmatched junction nucleotides: 3. The CDR3 is 14 residues long. CDR3: CASSWDRDSYEQYF. CDR3 nucleotides: TGTGCCAGCAGCTGGGACAGGGACTCCTACGAGCAGTACTTC.